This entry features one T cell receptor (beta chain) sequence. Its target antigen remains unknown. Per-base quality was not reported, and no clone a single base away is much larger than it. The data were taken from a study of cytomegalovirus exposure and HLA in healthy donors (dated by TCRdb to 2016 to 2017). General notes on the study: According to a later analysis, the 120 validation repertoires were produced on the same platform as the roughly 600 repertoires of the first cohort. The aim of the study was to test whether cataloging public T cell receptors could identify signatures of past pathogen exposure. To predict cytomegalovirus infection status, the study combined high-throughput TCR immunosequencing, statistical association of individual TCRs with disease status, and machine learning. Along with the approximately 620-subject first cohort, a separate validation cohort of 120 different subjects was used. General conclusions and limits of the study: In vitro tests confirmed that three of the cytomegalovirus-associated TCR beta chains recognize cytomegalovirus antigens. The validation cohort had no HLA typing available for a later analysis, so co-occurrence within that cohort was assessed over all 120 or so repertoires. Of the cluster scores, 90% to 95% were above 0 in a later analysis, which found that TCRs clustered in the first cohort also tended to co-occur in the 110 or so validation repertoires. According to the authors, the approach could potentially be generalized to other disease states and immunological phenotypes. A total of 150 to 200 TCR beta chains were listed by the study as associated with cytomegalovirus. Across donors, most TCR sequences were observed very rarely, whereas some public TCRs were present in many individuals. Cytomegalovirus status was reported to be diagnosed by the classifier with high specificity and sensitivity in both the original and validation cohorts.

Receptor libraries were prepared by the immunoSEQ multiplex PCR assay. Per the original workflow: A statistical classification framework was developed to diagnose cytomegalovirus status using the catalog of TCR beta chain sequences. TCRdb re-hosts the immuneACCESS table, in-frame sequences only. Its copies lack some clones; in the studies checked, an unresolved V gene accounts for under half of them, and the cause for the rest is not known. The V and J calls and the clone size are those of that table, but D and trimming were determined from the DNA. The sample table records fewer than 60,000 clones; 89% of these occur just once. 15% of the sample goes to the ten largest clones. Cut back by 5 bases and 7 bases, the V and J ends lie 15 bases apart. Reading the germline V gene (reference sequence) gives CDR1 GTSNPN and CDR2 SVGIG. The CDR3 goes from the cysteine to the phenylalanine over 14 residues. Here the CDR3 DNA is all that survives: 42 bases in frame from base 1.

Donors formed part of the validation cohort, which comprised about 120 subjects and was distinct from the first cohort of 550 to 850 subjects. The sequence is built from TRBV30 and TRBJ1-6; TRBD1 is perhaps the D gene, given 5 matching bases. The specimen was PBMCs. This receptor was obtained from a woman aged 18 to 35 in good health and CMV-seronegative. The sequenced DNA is TGTGCCTGGGCCGTTGATGGGGGGAATTCACCCCTCCACTTT. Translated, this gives CAWAVDGGNSPLHF.